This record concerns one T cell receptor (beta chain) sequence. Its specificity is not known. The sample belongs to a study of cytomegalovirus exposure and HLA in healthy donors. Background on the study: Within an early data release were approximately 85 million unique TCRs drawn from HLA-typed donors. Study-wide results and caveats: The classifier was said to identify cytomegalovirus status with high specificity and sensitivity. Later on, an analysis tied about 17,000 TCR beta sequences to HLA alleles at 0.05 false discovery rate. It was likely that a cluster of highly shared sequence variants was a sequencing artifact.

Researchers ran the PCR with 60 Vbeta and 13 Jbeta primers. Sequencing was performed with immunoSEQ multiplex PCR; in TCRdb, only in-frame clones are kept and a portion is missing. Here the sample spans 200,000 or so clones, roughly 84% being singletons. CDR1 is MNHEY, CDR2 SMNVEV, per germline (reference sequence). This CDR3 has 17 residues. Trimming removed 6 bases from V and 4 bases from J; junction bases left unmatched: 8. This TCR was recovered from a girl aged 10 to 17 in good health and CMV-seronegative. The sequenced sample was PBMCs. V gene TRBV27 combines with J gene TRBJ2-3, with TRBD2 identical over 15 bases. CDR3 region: CASRPGLAGGLADTQYF. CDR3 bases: TGTGCCAGCAGACCCGGACTAGCGGGAGGGCTGGCAGATACGCAGTATTTT.